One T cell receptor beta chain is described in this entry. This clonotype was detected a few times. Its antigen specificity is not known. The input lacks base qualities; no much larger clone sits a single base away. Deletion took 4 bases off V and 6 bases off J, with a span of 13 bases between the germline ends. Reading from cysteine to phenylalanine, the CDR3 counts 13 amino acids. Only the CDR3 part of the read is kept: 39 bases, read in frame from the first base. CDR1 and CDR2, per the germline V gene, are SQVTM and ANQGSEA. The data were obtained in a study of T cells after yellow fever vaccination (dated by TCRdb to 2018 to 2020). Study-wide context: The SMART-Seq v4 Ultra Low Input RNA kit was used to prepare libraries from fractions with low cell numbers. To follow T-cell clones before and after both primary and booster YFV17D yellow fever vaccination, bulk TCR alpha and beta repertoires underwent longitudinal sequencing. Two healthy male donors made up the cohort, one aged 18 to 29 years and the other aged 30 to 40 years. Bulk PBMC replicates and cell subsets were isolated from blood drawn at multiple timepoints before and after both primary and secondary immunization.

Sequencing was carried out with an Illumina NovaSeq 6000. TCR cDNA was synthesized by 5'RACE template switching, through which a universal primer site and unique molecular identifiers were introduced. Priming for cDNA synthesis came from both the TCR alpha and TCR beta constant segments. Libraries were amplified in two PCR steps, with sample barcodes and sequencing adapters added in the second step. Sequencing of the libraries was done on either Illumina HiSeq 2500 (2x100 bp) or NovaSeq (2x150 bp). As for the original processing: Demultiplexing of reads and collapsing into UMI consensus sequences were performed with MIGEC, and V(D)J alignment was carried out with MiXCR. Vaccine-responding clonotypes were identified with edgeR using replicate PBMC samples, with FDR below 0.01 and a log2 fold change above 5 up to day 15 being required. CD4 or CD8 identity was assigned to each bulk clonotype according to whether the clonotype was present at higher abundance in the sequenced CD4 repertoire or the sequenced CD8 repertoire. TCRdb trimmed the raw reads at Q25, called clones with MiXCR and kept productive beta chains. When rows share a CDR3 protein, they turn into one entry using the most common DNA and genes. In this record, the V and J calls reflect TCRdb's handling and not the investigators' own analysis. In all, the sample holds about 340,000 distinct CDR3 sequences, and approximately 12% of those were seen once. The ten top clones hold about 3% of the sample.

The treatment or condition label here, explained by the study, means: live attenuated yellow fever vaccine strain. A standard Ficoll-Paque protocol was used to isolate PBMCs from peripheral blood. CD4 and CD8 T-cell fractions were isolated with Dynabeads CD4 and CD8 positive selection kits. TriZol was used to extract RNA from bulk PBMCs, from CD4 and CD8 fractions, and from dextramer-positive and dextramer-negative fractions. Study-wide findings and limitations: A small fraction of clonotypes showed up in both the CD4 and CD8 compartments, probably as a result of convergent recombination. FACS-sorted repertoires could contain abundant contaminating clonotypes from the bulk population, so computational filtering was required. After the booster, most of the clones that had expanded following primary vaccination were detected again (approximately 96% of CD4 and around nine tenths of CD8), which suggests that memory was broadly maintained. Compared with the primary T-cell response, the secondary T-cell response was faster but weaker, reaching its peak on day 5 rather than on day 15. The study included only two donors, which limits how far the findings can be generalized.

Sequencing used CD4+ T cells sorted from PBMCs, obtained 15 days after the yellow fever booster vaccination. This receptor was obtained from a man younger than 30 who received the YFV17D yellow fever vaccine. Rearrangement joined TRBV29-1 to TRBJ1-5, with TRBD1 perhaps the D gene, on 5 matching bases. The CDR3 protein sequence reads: CSVVVQGSQPQHF. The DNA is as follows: TGCAGCGTTGTTGTGCAGGGTAGTCAGCCCCAGCATTTT. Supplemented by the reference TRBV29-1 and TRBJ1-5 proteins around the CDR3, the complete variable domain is SAVISQKPSRDICQRGTSLTIQCQVDSQVTMMFWYRQQPGQSLTLIATANQGSEATYESGFVIDKFPISRPNLTFSTLTVSNMSPEDSSIYLCSVVVQGSQPQHFGDGTRLSIL.